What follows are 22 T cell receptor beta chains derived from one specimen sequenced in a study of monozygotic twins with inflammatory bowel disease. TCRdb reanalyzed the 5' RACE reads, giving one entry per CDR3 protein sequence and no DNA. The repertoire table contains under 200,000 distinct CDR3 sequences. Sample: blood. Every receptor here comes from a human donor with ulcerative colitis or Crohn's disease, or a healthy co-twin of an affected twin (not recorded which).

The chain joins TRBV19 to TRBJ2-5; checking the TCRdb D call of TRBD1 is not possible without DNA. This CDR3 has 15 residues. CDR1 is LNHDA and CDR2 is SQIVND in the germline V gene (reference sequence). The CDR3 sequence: CASSIFYQGGETQYF.

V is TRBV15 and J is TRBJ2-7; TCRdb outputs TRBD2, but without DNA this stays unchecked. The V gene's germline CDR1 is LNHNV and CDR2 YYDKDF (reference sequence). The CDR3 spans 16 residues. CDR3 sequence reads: CATSRDLTSATYEQYF.

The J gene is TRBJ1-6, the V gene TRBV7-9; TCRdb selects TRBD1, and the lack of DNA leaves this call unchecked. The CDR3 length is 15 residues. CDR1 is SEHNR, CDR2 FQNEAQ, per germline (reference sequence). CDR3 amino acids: CASSRRTGDNSPLHF.

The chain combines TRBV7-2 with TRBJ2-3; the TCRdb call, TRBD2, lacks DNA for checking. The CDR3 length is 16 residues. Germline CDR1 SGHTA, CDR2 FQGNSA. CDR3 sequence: CASSPLAGAFTDTQYF. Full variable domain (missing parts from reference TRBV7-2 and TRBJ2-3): GAGVSQSPSNKVTEKGKDVELRCDPISGHTALYWYRQSLGQGLEFLIYFQGNSAPDKSGLPSDRFSAERTGGSVSTLTIQRTQQEDSAVYLCASSPLAGAFTDTQYFGPGTRLTVL.

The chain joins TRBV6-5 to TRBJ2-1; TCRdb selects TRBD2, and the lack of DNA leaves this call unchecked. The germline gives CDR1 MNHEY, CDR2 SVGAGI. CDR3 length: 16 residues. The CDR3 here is CASSSAGLAGANEQFF.

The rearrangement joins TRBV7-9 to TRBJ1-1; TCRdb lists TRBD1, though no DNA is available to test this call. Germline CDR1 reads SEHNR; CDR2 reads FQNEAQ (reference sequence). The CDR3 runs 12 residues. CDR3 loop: CASSSLDGEAFF. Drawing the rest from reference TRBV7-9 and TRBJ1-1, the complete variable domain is DTGVSQNPRHKITKRGQNVTFRCDPISEHNRLYWYRQTLGQGPEFLTYFQNEAQLEKSRLLSDRFSAERPKGSFSTLEIQRTEQGDSAMYLCASSSLDGEAFFGQGTRLTVV.

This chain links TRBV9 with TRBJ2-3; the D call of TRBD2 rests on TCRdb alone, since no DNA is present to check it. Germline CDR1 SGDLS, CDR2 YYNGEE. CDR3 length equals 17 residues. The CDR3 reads CASSIGLLAGETDTQYF.

CDR3 in amino acids: CASSAEGGRSEQYF. The V gene is TRBV19, the J gene TRBJ2-7; the TCRdb D gene call, TRBD1, has no DNA to confirm it. Germline V gene data show CDR1 as LNHDA and CDR2 as SQIVND (reference sequence). The CDR3 totals 14 residues.

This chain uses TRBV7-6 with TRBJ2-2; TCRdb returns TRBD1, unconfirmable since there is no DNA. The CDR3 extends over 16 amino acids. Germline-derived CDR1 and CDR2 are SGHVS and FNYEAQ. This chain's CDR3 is CASSLNPGPLNGELFF.

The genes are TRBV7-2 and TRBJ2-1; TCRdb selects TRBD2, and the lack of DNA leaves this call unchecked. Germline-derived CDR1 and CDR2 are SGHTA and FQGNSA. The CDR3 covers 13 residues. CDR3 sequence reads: CASSLEEGDEQFF. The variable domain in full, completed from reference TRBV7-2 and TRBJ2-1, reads GAGVSQSPSNKVTEKGKDVELRCDPISGHTALYWYRQSLGQGLEFLIYFQGNSAPDKSGLPSDRFSAERTGGSVSTLTIQRTQQEDSAVYLCASSLEEGDEQFFGPGTRLTVL.

This chain's CDR3 is CATGQGVGQPQHF. This chain links TRBV19 with TRBJ1-5; TCRdb names TRBD1, which stays unverified in the absence of DNA. The CDR3 is 13 amino acids. CDR1 and CDR2 (germline): LNHDA, SQIVND (reference sequence).

The CDR3 loop reads CASTTGNQPQHF. The chain couples TRBV27 to TRBJ1-5; TCRdb lists TRBD1, though no DNA is available to test this call. The CDR3 has 12 amino acids. Germline CDR1 is MNHEY and CDR2 is SMNVEV (reference sequence).

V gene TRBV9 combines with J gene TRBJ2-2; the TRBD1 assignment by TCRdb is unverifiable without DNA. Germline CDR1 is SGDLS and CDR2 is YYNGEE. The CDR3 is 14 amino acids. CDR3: CASSVAGDTGELFF.

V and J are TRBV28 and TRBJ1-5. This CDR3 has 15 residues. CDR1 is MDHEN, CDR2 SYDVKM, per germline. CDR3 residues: CASSLYEGSNQPQHF. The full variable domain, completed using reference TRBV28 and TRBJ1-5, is DVKVTQSSRYLVKRTGEKVFLECVQDMDHENMFWYRQDPGLGLRLIYFSYDVKMKEKGDIPEGYSVSREKKERFSLILESASTNQTSMYLCASSLYEGSNQPQHFGDGTRLSIL.

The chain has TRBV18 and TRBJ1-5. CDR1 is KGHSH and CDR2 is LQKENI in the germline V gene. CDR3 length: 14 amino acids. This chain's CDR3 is CASSLGPPLRPQHF.

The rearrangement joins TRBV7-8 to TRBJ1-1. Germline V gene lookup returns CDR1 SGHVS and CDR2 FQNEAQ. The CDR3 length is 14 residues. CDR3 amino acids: CASSLNGLLTEAFF. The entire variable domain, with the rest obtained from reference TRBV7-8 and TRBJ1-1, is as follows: GAGVSQSPRYKVAKRGQDVALRCDPISGHVSLFWYQQALGQGPEFLTYFQNEAQLDKSGLPSDRFFAERPEGSVSTLKIQRTQQEDSAVYLCASSLNGLLTEAFFGQGTRLTVV.

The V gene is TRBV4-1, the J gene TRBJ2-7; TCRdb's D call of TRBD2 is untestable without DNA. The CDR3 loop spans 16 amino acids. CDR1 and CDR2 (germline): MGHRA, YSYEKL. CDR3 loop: CASSQMDSGLEEEQYF.

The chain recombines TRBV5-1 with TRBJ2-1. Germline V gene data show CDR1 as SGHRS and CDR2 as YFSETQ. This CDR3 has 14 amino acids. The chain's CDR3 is CASSPTLTWDEQFF. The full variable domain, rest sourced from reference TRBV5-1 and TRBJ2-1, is KAGVTQTPRYLIKTRGQQVTLSCSPISGHRSVSWYQQTPGQGLQFLFEYFSETQRNKGNFPGRFSGRQFSNSRSEMNVSTLELGDSALYLCASSPTLTWDEQFFGPGTRLTVL.

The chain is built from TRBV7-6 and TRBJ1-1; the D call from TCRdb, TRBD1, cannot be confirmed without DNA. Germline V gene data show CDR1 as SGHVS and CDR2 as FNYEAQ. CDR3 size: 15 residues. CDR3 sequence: CASSLVPGARTEAFF.

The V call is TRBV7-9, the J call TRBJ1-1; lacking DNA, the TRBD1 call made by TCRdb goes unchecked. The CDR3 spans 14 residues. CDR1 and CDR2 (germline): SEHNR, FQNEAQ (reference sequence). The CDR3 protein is CASSTGTGGPEAFF. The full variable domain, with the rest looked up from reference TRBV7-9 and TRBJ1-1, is DTGVSQNPRHKITKRGQNVTFRCDPISEHNRLYWYRQTLGQGPEFLTYFQNEAQLEKSRLLSDRFSAERPKGSFSTLEIQRTEQGDSAMYLCASSTGTGGPEAFFGQGTRLTVV.

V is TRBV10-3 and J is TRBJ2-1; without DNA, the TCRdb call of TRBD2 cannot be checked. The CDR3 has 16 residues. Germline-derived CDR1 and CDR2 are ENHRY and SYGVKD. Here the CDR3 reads CAISAYVAGGPNEQFF.

The CDR3 sequence: CASSSVAGRGSYEQYF. This chain connects TRBV11-3 to TRBJ2-7; TCRdb names TRBD1, which stays unverified in the absence of DNA. This CDR3 has 16 amino acids. In germline, CDR1 is SGHNT, CDR2 YENEEA.